The clone carrying this TCR beta chain was observed once. This entry belongs to a study of blood T cell repertoires in COVID-19. Study-wide context: The origin of the acute and convalescent COVID-19 samples was the United States, Italy and Spain. PBMCs, B-cell-depleted T cells, or T cells provided the cDNA or gDNA that made up the material.

Participants, roughly 18 to 90 years old, spanned around 26 US areas. The CDR3 has 16 amino acids. Germline CDR1 MGHRA, CDR2 YSYEKL. J was trimmed by 6 bases and V by 4 bases; bases with no gene match: 10. Clones were read by immunoSEQ multiplex PCR, and TCRdb kept only the in-frame ones, dropping some. The table records about 430,000 clones, approximately 91% of them present only once. The clonotype comes from a woman aged 18-35 years who had been exposed to COVID-19. Sequences were obtained from PBMCs or T cells enriched from blood (not recorded which). The J gene is TRBJ2-7, the V gene TRBV4-1; 12 bases map to TRBD1. The CDR3 DNA is TGCGCCAGCAGCCGCATGAGCCGGGACAGGGGGCCCGAGCAGTACTTC. Encoded protein: CASSRMSRDRGPEQYF.